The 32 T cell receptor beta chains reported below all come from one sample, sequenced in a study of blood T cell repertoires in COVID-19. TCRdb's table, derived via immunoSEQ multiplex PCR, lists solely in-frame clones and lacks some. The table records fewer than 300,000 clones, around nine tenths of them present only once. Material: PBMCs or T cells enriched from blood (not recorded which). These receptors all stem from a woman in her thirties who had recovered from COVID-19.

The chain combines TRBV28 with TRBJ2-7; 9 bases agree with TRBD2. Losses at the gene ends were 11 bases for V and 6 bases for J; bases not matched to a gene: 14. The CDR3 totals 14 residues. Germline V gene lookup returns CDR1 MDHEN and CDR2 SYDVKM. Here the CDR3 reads CAGGREGPQSEQYF. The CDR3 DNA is TGTGCCGGCGGGCGGGAGGGCCCTCAGAGCGAGCAGTACTTC.

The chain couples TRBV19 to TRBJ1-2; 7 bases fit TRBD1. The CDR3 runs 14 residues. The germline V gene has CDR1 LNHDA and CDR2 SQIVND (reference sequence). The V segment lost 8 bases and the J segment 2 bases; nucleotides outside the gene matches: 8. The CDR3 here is CASGRTGLNYGYTF. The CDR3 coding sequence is TGTGCCAGTGGACGGACAGGTTTAAACTATGGCTACACCTTC.

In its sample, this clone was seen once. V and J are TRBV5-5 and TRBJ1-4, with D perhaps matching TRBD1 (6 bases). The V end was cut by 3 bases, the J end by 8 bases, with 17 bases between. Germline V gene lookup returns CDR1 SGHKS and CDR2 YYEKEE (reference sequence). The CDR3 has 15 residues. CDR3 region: CASSYLGQTNEKLFF. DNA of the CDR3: TGTGCCAGCAGCTACCTTGGACAGACGAACGAAAAACTGTTTTTT.

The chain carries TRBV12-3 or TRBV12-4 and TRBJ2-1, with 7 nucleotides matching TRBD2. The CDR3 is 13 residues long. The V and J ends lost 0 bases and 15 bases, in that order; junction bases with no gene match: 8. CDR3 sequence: CASSLAGGQGLFF. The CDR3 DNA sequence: TGTGCCAGCAGTTTAGCGGGAGGGCAGGGACTGTTCTTC.

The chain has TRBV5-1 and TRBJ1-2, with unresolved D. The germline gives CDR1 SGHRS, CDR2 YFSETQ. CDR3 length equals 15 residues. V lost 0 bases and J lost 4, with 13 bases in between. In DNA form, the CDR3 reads TGCGCCAGCAGCTTGGCTGATCCGGGGATCTATGGCTACACCTTC. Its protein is CASSLADPGIYGYTF.

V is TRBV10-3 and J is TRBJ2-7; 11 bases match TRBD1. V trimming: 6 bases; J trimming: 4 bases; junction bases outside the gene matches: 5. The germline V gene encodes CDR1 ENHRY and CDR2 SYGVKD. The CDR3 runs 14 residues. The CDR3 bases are TGTGCCATCAGATCCGGGACAGGGGGATACGAGCAGTACTTC. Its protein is CAIRSGTGGYEQYF.

Here the CDR3 reads CASSQTGRGSPLHF. The CDR3 DNA is TGTGCCAGCAGCCAAACAGGGAGGGGTTCACCCCTCCACTTT. The chain joins TRBV14 to TRBJ1-6, with D possibly being TRBD1 (6 bases). CDR3 size: 14 residues. Trimming took 2 bases from V and 9 from J, leaving 11 bases between them. Germline V lookup: CDR1 SGHDN, CDR2 FVKESK.

CDR3 region: CASSPGLALNEQFF. In DNA, the CDR3 is TGTGCCAGCAGCCCGGGACTCGCCCTGAATGAGCAGTTCTTC. This chain uses TRBV7-3 with TRBJ2-1; D is possibly TRBD2 (6 bases). Germline loops: CDR1 SGHTA, CDR2 FQGTGA. The CDR3 is 14 amino acids. V was pared by 5 bases and J by 7 bases, with 15 bases between. Using reference TRBV7-3 and TRBJ2-1 for the parts outside the CDR3, the full variable domain is GAGVSQTPSNKVTEKGKYVELRCDPISGHTALYWYRQSLGQGPEFLIYFQGTGAADDSGLPNDRFFAVRPEGSVSTLKIQRTERGDSAVYLCASSPGLALNEQFFGPGTRLTVL.

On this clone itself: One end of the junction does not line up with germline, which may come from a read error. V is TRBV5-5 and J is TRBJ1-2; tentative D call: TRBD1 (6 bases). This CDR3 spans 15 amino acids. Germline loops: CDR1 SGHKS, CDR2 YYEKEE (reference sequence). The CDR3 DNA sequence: TGTGCCAGCAGGTTGGGGCCCAGGGGCGGCTATGGCTACACCTTC. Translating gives CASRLGPRGGYGYTF.

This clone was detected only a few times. CDR3 sequence: CASSWVGGAFF. The CDR3 nucleotides read TGTGCCAGCAGTTGGGTCGGCGGAGCTTTCTTT. The chain joins TRBV6-5 to TRBJ1-1, with D hard to call. Looked up from germline, CDR1 is MNHEY and CDR2 is SVGAGI. The ends were cut back, 4 bases at V and 10 bases at J, with 10 bases in the middle. This CDR3 comprises 11 residues.

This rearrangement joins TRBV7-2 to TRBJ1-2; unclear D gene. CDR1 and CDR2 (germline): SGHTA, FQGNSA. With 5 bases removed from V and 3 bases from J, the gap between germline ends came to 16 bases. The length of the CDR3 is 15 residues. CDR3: CASSIRRSADYGYTF. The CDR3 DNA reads TGTGCCAGCAGCATTCGCAGGTCGGCTGACTATGGCTACACCTTC.

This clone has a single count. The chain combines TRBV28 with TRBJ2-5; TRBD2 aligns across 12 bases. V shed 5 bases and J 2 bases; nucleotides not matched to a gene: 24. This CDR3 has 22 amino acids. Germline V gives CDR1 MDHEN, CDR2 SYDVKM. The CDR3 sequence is CASSIRLTSGRRRVGPQETQYF. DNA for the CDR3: TGTGCCAGCAGTATCCGGCTGACTAGCGGGAGAAGGAGAGTGGGACCGCAAGAGACCCAGTACTTC.

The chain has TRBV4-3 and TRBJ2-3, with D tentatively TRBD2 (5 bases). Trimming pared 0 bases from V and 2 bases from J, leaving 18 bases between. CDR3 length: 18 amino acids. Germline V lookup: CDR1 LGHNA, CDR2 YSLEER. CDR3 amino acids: CASSQDFETILDTDTQYF. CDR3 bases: TGCGCCAGCAGCCAAGATTTTGAGACTATCCTTGACACAGATACGCAGTATTTT.

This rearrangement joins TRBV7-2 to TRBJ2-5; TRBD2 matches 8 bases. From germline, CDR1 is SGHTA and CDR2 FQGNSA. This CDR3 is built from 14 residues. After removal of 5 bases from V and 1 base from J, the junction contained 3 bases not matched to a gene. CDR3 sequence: CASSLTSGQETQYF. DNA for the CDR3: TGTGCCAGCAGCCTTACTAGCGGCCAAGAGACCCAGTACTTC.

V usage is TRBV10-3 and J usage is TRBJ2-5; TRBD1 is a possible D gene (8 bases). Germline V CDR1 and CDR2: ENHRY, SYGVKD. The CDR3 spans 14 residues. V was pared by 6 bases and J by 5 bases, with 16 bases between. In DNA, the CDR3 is TGTGCCATCAGCCTAGGACAGGGAGGGGAGACCCAGTACTTC. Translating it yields CAISLGQGGETQYF.

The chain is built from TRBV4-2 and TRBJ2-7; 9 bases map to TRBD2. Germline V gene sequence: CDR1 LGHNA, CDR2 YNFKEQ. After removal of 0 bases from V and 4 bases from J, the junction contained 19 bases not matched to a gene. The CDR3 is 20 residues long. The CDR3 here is CASSQDKGGLAGTTIYEQYF. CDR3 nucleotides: TGTGCCAGCAGCCAAGATAAGGGAGGGCTAGCGGGGACCACAATTTACGAGCAGTACTTC.

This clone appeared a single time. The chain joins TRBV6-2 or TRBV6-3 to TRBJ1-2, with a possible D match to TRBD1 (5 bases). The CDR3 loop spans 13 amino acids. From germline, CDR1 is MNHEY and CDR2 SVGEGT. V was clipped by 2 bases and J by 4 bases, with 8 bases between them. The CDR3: CASSYVGPYGYTF. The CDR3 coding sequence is TGTGCCAGCAGTTACGTGGGGCCCTATGGCTACACCTTC.

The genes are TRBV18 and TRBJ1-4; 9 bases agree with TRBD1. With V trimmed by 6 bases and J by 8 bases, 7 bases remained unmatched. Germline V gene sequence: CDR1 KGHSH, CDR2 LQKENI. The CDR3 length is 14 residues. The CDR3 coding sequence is TGTGCCAGCTCCCACGGACAGGGGAACGAAAAACTGTTTTTT. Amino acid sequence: CASSHGQGNEKLFF.

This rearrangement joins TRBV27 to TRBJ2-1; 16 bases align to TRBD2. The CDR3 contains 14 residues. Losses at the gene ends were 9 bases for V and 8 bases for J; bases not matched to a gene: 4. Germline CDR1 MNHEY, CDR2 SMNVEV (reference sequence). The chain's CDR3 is CASSGLAGGDEQFF. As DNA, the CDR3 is TGTGCCAGTTCGGGACTAGCGGGAGGGGATGAGCAGTTCTTC.

The chain's CDR3 is CASSVPRTDRRNQPQHF. The DNA for the CDR3 is TGTGCCAGCAGCGTCCCGAGAACAGACCGACGCAATCAGCCCCAGCATTTT. The rearrangement links TRBV6-2 or TRBV6-3 to TRBJ1-5; D uncertain. The CDR3 is 17 amino acids. V was clipped by 6 bases and J by 2 bases, with 20 bases between them. The germline CDR1 and CDR2 sequences are MNHEY and SVGEGT.

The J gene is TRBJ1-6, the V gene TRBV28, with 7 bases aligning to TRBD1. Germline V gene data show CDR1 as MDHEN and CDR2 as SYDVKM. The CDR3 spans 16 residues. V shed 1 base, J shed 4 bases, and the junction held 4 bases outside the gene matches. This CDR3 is CASSLSEGQYNSPLHF. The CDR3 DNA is TGTGCCAGCAGTTTATCTGAGGGACAGTATAATTCACCCCTCCACTTT.

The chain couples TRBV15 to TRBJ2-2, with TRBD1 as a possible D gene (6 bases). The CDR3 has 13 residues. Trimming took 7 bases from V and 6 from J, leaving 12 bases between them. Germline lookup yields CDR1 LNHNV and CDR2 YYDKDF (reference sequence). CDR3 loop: CATTRGSAGELFF. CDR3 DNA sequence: TGTGCCACCACGAGGGGGAGCGCCGGGGAGCTGTTTTTT.

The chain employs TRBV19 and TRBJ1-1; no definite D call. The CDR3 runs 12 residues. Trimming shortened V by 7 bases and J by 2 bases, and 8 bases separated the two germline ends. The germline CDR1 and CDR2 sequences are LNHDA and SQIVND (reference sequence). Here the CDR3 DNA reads TGTGCCAGTACCGCGGTTAACACTGAAGCTTTCTTT. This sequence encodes CASTAVNTEAFF.

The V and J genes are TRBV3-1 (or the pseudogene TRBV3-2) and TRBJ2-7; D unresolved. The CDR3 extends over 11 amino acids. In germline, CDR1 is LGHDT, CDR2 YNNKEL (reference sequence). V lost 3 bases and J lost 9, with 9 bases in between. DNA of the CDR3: TGTGCCAGCAGCCACGGCCAGCGGCAGTACTTC. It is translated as CASSHGQRQYF.

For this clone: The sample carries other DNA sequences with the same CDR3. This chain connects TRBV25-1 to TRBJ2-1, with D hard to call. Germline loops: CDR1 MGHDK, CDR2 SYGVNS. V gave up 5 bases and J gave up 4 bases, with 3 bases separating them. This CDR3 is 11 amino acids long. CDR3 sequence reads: CASSSYNEQFF. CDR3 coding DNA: TGTGCCAGCAGTTCTTACAATGAGCAGTTCTTC.

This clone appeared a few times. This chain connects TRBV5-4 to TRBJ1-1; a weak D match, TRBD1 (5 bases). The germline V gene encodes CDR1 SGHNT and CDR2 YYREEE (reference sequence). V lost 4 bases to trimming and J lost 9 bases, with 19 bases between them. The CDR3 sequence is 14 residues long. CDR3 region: CASSPRTQDSQAFF. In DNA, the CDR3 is TGTGCCAGCAGCCCGCGGACACAGGATTCTCAAGCTTTCTTT.

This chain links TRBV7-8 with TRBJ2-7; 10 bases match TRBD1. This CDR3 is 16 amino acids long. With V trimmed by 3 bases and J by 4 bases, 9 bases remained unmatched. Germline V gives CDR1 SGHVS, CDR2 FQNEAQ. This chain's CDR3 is CASSFNRDRGAYEQYF. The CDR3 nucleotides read TGTGCCAGCAGCTTCAACCGGGACAGGGGCGCTTACGAGCAGTACTTC.

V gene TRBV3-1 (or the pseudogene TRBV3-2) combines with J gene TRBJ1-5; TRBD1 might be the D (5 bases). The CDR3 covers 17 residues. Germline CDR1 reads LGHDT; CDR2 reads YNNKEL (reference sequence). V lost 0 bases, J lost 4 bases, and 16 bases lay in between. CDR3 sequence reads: CASSQDRRQLVNQPQHF. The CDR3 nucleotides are TGTGCCAGCAGCCAAGATCGTCGACAGTTAGTAAATCAGCCCCAGCATTTT.

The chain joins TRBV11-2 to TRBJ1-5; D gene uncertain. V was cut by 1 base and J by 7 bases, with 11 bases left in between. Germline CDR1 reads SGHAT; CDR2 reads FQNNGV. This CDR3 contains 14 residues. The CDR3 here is CASSLGSGEQPQHF. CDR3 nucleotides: TGTGCCAGCAGCTTAGGGTCCGGGGAACAGCCCCAGCATTTT. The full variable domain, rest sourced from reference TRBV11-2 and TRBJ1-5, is EAGVAQSPRYKIIEKRQSVAFWCNPISGHATLYWYQQILGQGPKLLIQFQNNGVVDDSQLPKDRFSAERLKGVDSTLKIQPAKLEDSAVYLCASSLGSGEQPQHFGDGTRLSIL.

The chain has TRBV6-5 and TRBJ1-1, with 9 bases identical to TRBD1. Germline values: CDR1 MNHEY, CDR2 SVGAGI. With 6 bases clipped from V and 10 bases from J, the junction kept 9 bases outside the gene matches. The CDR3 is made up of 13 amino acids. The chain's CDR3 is CASSAGTGIVAFF. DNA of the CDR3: TGTGCCAGCAGCGCCGGGACAGGGATAGTAGCTTTCTTT.

The CDR3 loop reads CASRGDSNQPQHF. Written as DNA, the CDR3 is TGTGCCAGCAGAGGGGATAGCAATCAGCCCCAGCATTTT. This chain joins TRBV7-8 and TRBJ1-5, with TRBD1 as a possible D gene (5 bases). The germline gives CDR1 SGHVS, CDR2 FQNEAQ. The CDR3 has 13 amino acids. Between the trimmed V and J ends, which lost 6 bases and 0 bases, there was a span of 6 bases.

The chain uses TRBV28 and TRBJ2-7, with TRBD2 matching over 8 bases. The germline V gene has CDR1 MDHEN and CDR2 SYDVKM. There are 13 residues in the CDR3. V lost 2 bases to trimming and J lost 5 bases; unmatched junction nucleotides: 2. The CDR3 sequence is CASSLGTSDEQYF. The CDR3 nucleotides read TGTGCCAGCAGTTTAGGGACTAGTGACGAGCAGTACTTC.